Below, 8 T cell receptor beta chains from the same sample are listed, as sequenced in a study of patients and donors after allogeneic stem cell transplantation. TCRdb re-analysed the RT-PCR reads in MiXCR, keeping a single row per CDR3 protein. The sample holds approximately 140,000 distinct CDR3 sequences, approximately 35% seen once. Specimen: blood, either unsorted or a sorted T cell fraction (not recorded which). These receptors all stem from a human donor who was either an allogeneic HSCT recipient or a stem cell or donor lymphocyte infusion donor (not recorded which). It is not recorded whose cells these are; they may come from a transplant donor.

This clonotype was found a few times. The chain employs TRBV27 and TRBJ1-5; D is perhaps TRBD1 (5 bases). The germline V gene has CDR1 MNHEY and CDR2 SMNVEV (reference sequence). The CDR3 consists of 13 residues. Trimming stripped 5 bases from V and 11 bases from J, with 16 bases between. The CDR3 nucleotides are TGTGCCAGCAGTACACAGGACGGACTAGCCCAGCATTTT. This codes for CASSTQDGLAQHF.

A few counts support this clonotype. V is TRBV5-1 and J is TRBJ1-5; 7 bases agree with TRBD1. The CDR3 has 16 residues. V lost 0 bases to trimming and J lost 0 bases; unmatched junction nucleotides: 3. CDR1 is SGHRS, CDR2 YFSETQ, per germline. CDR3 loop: CASSLGTGYSNQPQHF. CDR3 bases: TGCGCCAGCAGCTTGGGGACAGGCTATAGCAATCAGCCCCAGCATTTT.

In nucleotides, the CDR3 is TGTGCCAGCAGTTTTCCGTCGCCAGGGGGTATGAACACTGAAGCTTTCTTT. Translated, it gives CASSFPSPGGMNTEAFF. This chain links TRBV12-3 or TRBV12-4 with TRBJ1-1, with TRBD1 identical over 7 bases. The length of the CDR3 is 17 residues. Trimming removed 3 bases from V and 0 bases from J; junction bases left unmatched: 10.

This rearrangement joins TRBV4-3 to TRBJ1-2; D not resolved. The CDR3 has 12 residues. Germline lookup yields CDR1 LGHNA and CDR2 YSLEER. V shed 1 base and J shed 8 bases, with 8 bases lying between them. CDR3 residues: CASSQVSGGYTF. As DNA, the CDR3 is TGCGCCAGCAGCCAAGTTTCGGGGGGCTACACCTTC.

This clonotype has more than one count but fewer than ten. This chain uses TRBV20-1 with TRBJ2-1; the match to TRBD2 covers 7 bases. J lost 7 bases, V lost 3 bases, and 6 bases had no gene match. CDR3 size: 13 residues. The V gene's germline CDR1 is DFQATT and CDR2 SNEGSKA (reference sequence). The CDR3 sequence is CSASLPGGNEQFF. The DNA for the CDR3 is TGCAGTGCTAGCCTCCCCGGGGGGAATGAGCAGTTCTTC.

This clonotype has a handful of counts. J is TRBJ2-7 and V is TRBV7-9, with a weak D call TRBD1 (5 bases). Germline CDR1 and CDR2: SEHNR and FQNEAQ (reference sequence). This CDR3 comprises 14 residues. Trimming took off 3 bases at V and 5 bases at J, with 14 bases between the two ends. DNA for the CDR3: TGTGCCAGCAGCTTCATTCTGTCAGGGAACGAGCAGTACGTC. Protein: CASSFILSGNEQYV.

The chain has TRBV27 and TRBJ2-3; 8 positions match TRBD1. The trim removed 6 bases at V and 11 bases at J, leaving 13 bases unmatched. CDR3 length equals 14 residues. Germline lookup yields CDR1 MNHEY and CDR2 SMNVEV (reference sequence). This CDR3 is CASRPVRGQPQQYF. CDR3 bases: TGTGCCAGCAGGCCGGTCAGGGGGCAACCTCAGCAGTATTTT.

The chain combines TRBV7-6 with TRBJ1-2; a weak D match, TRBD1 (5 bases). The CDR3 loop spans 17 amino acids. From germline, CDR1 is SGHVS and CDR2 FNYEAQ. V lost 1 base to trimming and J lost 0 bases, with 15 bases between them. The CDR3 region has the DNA TGTGCCAGCAGCTTAGGACAGCCTTTTAACGCTAACTATGGCTACACCTTC. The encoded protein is CASSLGQPFNANYGYTF.